This T cell receptor beta chain was identified during a study of control samples from healthy donors and cancer patients. Sequenced by immunoSEQ multiplex PCR; TCRdb stores in-frame clones only, minus some. The sample holds tens of thousands of clones; around 90% are singletons and the top ten take about 9.9%. The origin of this receptor is a woman aged 50 to 65 with colorectal cancer. Sequencing was carried out using PBMCs.

The chain's CDR3 is CAIQGANYGYTF. The CDR3 nucleotides are TGTGCCATCCAGGGGGCTAACTATGGCTACACCTTC. The chain is built from TRBV10-3 and TRBJ1-2; 7 nucleotides match TRBD1. In germline, CDR1 is ENHRY, CDR2 SYGVKD. The junction had 0 bases not matched to a gene; V was cut back by 8 bases and J by 0 bases. CDR3 length: 12 amino acids.